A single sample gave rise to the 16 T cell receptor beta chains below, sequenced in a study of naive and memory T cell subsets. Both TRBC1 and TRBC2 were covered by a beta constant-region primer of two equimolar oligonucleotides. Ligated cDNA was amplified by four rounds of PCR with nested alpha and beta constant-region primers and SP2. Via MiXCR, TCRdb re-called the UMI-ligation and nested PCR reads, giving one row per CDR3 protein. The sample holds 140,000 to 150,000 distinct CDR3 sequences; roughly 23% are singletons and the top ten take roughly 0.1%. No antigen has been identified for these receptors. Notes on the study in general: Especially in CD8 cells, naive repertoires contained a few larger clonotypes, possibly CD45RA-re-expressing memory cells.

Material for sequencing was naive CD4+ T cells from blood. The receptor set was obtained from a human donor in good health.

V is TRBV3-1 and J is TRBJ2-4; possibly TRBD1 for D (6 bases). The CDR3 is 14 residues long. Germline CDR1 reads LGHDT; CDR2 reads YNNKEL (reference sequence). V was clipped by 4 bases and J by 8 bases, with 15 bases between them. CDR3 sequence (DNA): TGTGCCAGCAGCCTATCGTGGTCAGGGGACATTCAGTACTTC. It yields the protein CASSLSWSGDIQYF.

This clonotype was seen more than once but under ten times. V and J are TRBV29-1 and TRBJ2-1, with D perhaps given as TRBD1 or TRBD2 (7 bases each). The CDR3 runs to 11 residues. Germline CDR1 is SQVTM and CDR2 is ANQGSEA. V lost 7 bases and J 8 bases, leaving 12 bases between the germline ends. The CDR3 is CSAGGVDEQFF. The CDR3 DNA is TGCAGCGCAGGGGGGGTCGATGAGCAGTTCTTC.

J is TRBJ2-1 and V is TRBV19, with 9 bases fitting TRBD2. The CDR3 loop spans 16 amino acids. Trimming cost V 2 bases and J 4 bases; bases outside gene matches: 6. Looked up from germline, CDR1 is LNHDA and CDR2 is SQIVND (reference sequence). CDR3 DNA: TGTGCCAGTAGTATATCGCTGGCGGGAGGGTACAATGAGCAGTTCTTC. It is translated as CASSISLAGGYNEQFF.

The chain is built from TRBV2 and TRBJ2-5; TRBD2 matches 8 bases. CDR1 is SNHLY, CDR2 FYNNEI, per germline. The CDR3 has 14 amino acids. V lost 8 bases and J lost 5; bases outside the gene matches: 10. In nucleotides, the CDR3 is TGTGCCAGCTGCCCCCGGGAGGGCCCGGAGACCCAGTACTTC. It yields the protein CASCPREGPETQYF.

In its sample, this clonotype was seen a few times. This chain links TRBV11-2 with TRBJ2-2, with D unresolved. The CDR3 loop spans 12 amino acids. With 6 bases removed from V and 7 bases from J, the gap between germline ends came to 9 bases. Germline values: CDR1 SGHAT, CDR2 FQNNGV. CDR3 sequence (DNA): TGTGCCAGCAGACCAACGTTCGGGGAGCTGTTTTTT. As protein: CASRPTFGELFF.

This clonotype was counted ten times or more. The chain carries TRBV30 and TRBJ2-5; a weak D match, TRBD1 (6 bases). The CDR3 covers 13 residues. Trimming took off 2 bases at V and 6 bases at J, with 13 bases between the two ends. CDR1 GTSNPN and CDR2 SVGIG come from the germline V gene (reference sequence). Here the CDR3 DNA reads TGTGCCTGGAGTCCCGGGACAAGCAAGACCCAGTACTTC. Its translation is CAWSPGTSKTQYF.

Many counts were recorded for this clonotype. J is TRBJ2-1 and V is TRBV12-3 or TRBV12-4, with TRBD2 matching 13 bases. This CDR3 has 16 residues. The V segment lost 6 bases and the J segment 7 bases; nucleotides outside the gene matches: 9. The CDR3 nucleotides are TGTGCCAGCAGGTCCGAACTAGCGGGAGGGGAGAATGAGCAGTTCTTC. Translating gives CASRSELAGGENEQFF.

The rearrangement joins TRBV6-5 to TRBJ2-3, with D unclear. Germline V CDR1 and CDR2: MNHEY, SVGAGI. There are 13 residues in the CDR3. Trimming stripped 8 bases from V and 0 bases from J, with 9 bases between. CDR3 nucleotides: TGTGCCAGCCTCGGCCTGAGCACAGATACGCAGTATTTT. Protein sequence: CASLGLSTDTQYF.

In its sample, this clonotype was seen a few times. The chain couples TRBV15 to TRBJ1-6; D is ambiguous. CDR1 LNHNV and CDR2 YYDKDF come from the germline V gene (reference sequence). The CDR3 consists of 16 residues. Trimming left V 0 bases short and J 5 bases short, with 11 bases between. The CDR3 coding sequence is TGTGCCACCAGCAGAGATCCGGGTTTGAATAATTCACCCCTCCACTTT. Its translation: CATSRDPGLNNSPLHF.

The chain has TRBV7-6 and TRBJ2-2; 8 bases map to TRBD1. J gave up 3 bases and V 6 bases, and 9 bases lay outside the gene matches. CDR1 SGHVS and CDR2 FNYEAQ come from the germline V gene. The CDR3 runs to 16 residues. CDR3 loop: CASRSRQGRYTGELFF. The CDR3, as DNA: TGTGCCAGCAGGTCTCGACAGGGGCGGTACACCGGGGAGCTGTTTTTT.

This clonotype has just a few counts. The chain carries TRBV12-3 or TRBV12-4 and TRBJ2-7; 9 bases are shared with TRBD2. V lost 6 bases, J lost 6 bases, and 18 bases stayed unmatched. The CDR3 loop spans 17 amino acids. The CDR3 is CASSASRGSGSYREQYF. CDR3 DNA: TGTGCCAGCAGCGCTTCAAGGGGTAGCGGGAGTTACCGCGAGCAGTACTTC.

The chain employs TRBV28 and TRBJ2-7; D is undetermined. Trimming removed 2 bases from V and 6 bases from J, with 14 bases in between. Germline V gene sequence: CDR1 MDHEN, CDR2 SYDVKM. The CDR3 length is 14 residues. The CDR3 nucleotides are TGTGCCAGCAGTTTAATCCGGGTTACGGGCGAGCAGTACTTC. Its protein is CASSLIRVTGEQYF. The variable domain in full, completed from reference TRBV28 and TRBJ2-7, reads DVKVTQSSRYLVKRTGEKVFLECVQDMDHENMFWYRQDPGLGLRLIYFSYDVKMKEKGDIPEGYSVSREKKERFSLILESASTNQTSMYLCASSLIRVTGEQYFGPGTRLTVT.

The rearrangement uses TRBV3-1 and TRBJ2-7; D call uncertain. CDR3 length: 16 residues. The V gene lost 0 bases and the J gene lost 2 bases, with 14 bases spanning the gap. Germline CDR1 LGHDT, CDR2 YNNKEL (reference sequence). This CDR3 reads CASSQDGAVPTYEQYF. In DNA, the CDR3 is TGTGCCAGCAGCCAAGATGGTGCTGTTCCTACCTACGAGCAGTACTTC.

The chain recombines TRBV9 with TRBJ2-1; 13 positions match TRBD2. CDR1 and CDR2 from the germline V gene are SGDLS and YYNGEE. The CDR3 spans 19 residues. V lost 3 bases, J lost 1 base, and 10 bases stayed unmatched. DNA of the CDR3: TGTGCCAGCAGCGGCGACGGACTAGCGGGAGTTGCTTCCTACAATGAGCAGTTCTTC. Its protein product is CASSGDGLAGVASYNEQFF.

DNA of the CDR3: TGTGCCAGCAGTTACGTCGGCGGCCAAGAGACCCAGTACTTC. It yields the protein CASSYVGGQETQYF. V usage is TRBV6-2 or TRBV6-3 and J usage is TRBJ2-5; D unresolved. In germline, CDR1 is MNHEY, CDR2 SVGEGT. The CDR3 has 14 amino acids. V dropped 2 bases and J dropped 1 base, with 8 bases sitting between them.

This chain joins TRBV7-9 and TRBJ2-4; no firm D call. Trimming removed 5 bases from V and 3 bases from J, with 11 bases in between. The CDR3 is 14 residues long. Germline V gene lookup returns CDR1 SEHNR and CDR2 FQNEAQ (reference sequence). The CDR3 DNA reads TGTGCCAGCAGCCCCGACTGGGTCAAAAACATTCAGTACTTC. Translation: CASSPDWVKNIQYF. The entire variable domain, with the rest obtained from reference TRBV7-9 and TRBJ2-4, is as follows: DTGVSQNPRHKITKRGQNVTFRCDPISEHNRLYWYRQTLGQGPEFLTYFQNEAQLEKSRLLSDRFSAERPKGSFSTLEIQRTEQGDSAMYLCASSPDWVKNIQYFGAGTRLSVL.